These 21 T cell receptor beta chains originate from one sample sequenced in a study of T cell repertoires in cytomegalovirus infection. TCRdb re-analysed the reads in MiXCR, keeping a single row per CDR3 protein. The top ten hold around 25% of the sample, which has about 490,000 distinct CDR3 sequences, 16% seen once. Material for sequencing was CD8+ T cells from PBMCs. These receptors were collected from a human donor in good health (CMV status not recorded). Some clones in this sample may be carry-over from other donors' samples.

This clonotype was detected ten times or more. The chain recombines TRBV6-6 with TRBJ2-3, with 7 bases fitting TRBD1. V was pared by 10 bases and J by 1 base, with 11 bases of the junction left unmatched. This CDR3 is built from 15 residues. Germline CDR1 is MNHNY and CDR2 is SVGAGI (reference sequence). The CDR3 nucleotides are TGTGCCAATTCGCTACGGGACAGCGGCACAGATACGCAGTATTTT. Residues: CANSLRDSGTDTQYF.

This clonotype has at least ten counts. The rearrangement uses TRBV29-1 and TRBJ2-7; no definite D call. V was pared by 4 bases and J by 7 bases, with 17 bases between. Germline V gene data show CDR1 as SQVTM and CDR2 as ANQGSEA. The CDR3 length is 13 residues. The CDR3 spells CSVAQGITKEQYF. DNA of the CDR3: TGCAGCGTTGCCCAAGGGATAACGAAAGAGCAGTACTTC.

In this sample, this clonotype turned up many times. This sequence joins TRBV7-6 and TRBJ2-1; TRBD2 agrees at 8 bases. There are 17 residues in the CDR3. Trimming removed 4 bases from V and 5 bases from J; junction bases left unmatched: 13. Germline V gene data show CDR1 as SGHVS and CDR2 as FNYEAQ. The CDR3 loop reads CASSSILAENLHNEQFF. DNA for the CDR3: TGTGCCAGCAGCTCGATACTAGCGGAGAACCTACACAATGAGCAGTTCTTC.

This clonotype was seen at least ten times. The V and J genes are TRBV9 and TRBJ2-3; the D is unclear. The V gene's germline CDR1 is SGDLS and CDR2 YYNGEE. The CDR3 has 14 residues. V was cut by 0 bases and J by 0 bases, with 5 bases left in between. The CDR3 sequence is CASSVAGSTDTQYF. In nucleotides, the CDR3 is TGTGCCAGCAGCGTAGCCGGTAGCACAGATACGCAGTATTTT.

This clonotype was counted many times. This rearrangement joins TRBV24-1 to TRBJ2-1; no clear D gene. Between the trimmed V and J ends, which lost 1 base and 2 bases, there was a span of 11 bases. The CDR3 loop spans 16 amino acids. Germline CDR1 reads KGHDR; CDR2 reads SFDVKD. The chain's CDR3 is CATSDFGSGAYNEQFF. CDR3 DNA: TGTGCCACCAGTGATTTTGGCTCTGGGGCCTACAATGAGCAGTTCTTC.

This clonotype has at least ten counts. The rearrangement links TRBV6-1 to TRBJ2-7; the match to TRBD2 covers 12 bases. V dropped 4 bases and J dropped 2; count of bases not matched to a gene: 6. This CDR3 is built from 16 residues. CDR1 and CDR2 from the germline V gene are MNHNS and SASEGT. The CDR3 bases are TGTGCCAGCAGTGGACTAGCGGGGGCCGGAACCTACGAGCAGTACTTC. It yields the protein CASSGLAGAGTYEQYF.

This clonotype was seen more than once but under ten times. This chain links TRBV19 with TRBJ1-5; D is perhaps TRBD1 (5 bases). V lost 3 bases and J lost 4, with 10 bases in between. The CDR3 sequence is 14 residues long. The germline CDR1 and CDR2 sequences are LNHDA and SQIVND (reference sequence). The CDR3 DNA sequence: TGTGCCAGTAGTATGGGCGAGGGGAATCAGCCCCAGCATTTT. This encodes CASSMGEGNQPQHF.

This clonotype came up many times. J is TRBJ2-2 and V is TRBV6-1, with D uncertain. CDR3 length: 13 amino acids. V lost 7 bases and J lost 7, with 13 bases in between. The germline V gene encodes CDR1 MNHNS and CDR2 SASEGT. CDR3 coding DNA: TGTGCCAGCATCGTGTGGGGAAACGGGGAGCTGTTTTTT. Translated, it gives CASIVWGNGELFF.

This clonotype has more than one count but fewer than ten. The rearrangement links TRBV9 to TRBJ2-1, with D perhaps matching TRBD1 (5 bases). CDR1 SGDLS and CDR2 YYNGEE come from the germline V gene. The CDR3 sequence is 14 residues long. The V and J ends lost 3 bases and 6 bases respectively, with 13 bases between them. The CDR3 DNA is TGTGCCAGCAGCGCAGGGAACCGACGCAATGAGCAGTTCTTC. The encoded protein is CASSAGNRRNEQFF.

Comments on this clonotype: An end of the junction differs from the germline gene, which may be a read error. The rearrangement uses TRBV4-1 and TRBJ1-2; D ambiguous. This CDR3 comprises 15 residues. CDR1 is MGHRA and CDR2 is YSYEKL in the germline V gene. The CDR3 DNA is TGTGCCAGCAGCCATTGGCAGGAGCTCGATCATGGCTACACCTTC. Translated: CASSHWQELDHGYTF.

This clonotype came up many times. This chain uses TRBV6-1 with TRBJ2-7; 13 bases agree with TRBD2. The CDR3 runs to 16 residues. The germline CDR1 and CDR2 sequences are MNHNS and SASEGT. The V segment lost 5 bases and the J segment 0 bases; nucleotides outside the gene matches: 4. For the CDR3, the DNA is TGTGCCAGCAGTAAAAGGACTAGCGGGAGCTCCTACGAGCAGTACTTC. It encodes CASSKRTSGSSYEQYF.

V usage is TRBV20-1 and J usage is TRBJ1-5; 9 positions agree with TRBD1. Germline V gene sequence: CDR1 DFQATT, CDR2 SNEGSKA (reference sequence). J lost 6 bases, V lost 0 bases, and 6 bases had no gene match. The CDR3 runs to 15 residues. CDR3 sequence (DNA): TGCAGTGCTAGAGATGTAACAGGGGGCGTTCAGCCCCAGCATTTT. As protein: CSARDVTGGVQPQHF.

The rearrangement uses TRBV5-6 and TRBJ1-4; the D is unclear. V lost 0 bases and J lost 2, with 11 bases in between. CDR3 length equals 16 residues. Germline V gene lookup returns CDR1 SGHDT and CDR2 YYEEEE. CDR3 in amino acids: CASSLAADRTNEKLFF. In DNA form, the CDR3 reads TGTGCCAGCAGCTTGGCGGCGGATAGGACTAATGAAAAACTGTTTTTT.

Many counts were recorded for this clonotype. The rearrangement uses TRBV27 and TRBJ1-3, with D possibly being TRBD1 (5 bases). This CDR3 has 13 amino acids. The V gene's germline CDR1 is MNHEY and CDR2 SMNVEV (reference sequence). Between the trimmed V and J ends, which lost 2 bases and 3 bases, there was a span of 5 bases. The CDR3 bases are TGTGCCAGCAGTTTAAGGGGTGGAAACACCATATATTTT. Translation gives CASSLRGGNTIYF.

Comment on this clonotype: This could be a read error, since a much larger clone is one nucleotide away. V gene TRBV6-1 combines with J gene TRBJ2-2, with D tentatively TRBD2 (6 bases). The CDR3 spans 14 residues. CDR1 and CDR2 (germline): MNHNS, SASEGT. With 7 bases removed from V and 3 bases from J, the gap between germline ends came to 12 bases. CDR3: CASIVWGDTGELFF. As DNA, the CDR3 is TGTGCCAGCATTGTCTGGGGGGACACCGGGGAGCTGTTTTTT.

With regard to this clonotype: Just one base apart from a much larger clone, this may be a read error. Because it lacks the conserved phenylalanine or tryptophan at the end, this CDR3 is likely a read error. This chain joins TRBV18 and TRBJ2-1; 12 bases line up with TRBD2. The CDR3 is 20 residues long. Trimming took 2 bases from V and 4 from J; bases not matched to a gene: 15. Germline-derived CDR1 and CDR2 are KGHSH and LQKENI. CDR3 DNA: TGTGCCAGCTCACCAGGGCCATTCCGGACTAGCGGGATTCTTTACAATGAGCAGTTCTTA. Translating it yields CASSPGPFRTSGILYNEQFL.

This clonotype was seen repeatedly, ten times or more. This chain uses TRBV27 with TRBJ2-2, with 7 bases that match TRBD1. The germline V gene encodes CDR1 MNHEY and CDR2 SMNVEV (reference sequence). V trimming: 8 bases; J trimming: 4 bases; junction bases outside the gene matches: 4. This CDR3 is 13 amino acids long. The DNA of the CDR3 is TGTGCCAGCTCGGACAGGATCACCGGGGAGCTGTTTTTT. Translated: CASSDRITGELFF.

This clonotype was recorded a few times. V gene TRBV6-5 combines with J gene TRBJ1-2; TRBD1 matches at 8 bases. The J segment lost 4 bases and the V segment lost 6 bases, leaving 10 bases of the junction unmatched. This CDR3 contains 15 residues. Looked up from germline, CDR1 is MNHEY and CDR2 is SVGAGI. The CDR3 DNA is TGTGCCAGCAGACCAGGCAGGGGGCCGTCCTATGGCTACACCTTC. Translated, it gives CASRPGRGPSYGYTF.

CDR3 sequence reads: CASSQDKFGSGHQETQYF. CDR3 nucleotides: TGTGCCAGCAGCCAAGATAAGTTTGGTAGCGGGCACCAAGAGACCCAGTACTTC. This rearrangement joins TRBV3-1 to TRBJ2-5, with 7 bases aligning to TRBD2. Germline loops: CDR1 LGHDT, CDR2 YNNKEL (reference sequence). J was trimmed by 0 bases and V by 0 bases; bases with no gene match: 10. This CDR3 contains 18 residues.

The rearrangement links TRBV24-1 to TRBJ2-2; TRBD2 aligns across 7 bases. Germline CDR1 KGHDR, CDR2 SFDVKD. Trimming removed 1 base from V and 5 bases from J; junction bases left unmatched: 6. The CDR3 is made up of 16 amino acids. Written as DNA, the CDR3 is TGTGCCACCAGTGATTTCAGGACTAGTGGTACCGGGGAGCTGTTTTTT. Translation gives CATSDFRTSGTGELFF.

This clonotype was found a few times. As DNA, the CDR3 is TGTGCCAGCAGCCAAGATCTAGGAATGGCGGGGGGGCCGAGGGACAATGAGCAGTTCTTC. Translating it yields CASSQDLGMAGGPRDNEQFF. The chain recombines TRBV3-1 with TRBJ2-1; 9 bases map to TRBD2. V shed 0 bases, J shed 5 bases, and the junction held 17 bases outside the gene matches. This CDR3 spans 20 amino acids. Germline lookup yields CDR1 LGHDT and CDR2 YNNKEL (reference sequence).